The rows below give T cell receptor beta chains drawn from one sample of a study of Graves' ophthalmopathy and Graves' hyperthyroidism. A single record per CDR3 protein comes from TCRdb applying MiXCR to the multiplex PCR reads. The sample includes more than 150,000 distinct CDR3 sequences, around two fifths of them seen just once. The sequenced sample was peripheral blood. All receptors come from a woman in her forties with Graves' ophthalmopathy. Each CDR3 is given with its conserved first and last residue. A D gene is named only where the DNA matches it firmly. Only part of the rows carry a size: once, few, many, or a class if the clone is expanded.

j_gene,v_gene,d_gene,abundance,CDR3nt,CDR3aa
TRBJ2-7,TRBV11-2,TRBD2,once,TGTGCCAGCAGCTTAGCTAGCGGGTTCGTCTACGAGCAGTACTTC,CASSLASGFVYEQYF
TRBJ2-7,TRBV7-3,.,.,TGTGCCAGCAGCTTAACGTTTGCGGACGAGCAGTACTTC,CASSLTFADEQYF
TRBJ1-3,TRBV7-8,.,.,TGTGCCAGCGGGGAACACCTCTCTGGAAACACCATATATTTT,CASGEHLSGNTIYF
TRBJ1-3,TRBV12-3/TRBV12-4,.,many,TGTGCCAGCAGTCCCCGGGGCGCCGGGGCCAACACCATATATTTT,CASSPRGAGANTIYF
TRBJ2-7,TRBV6-1,.,.,TGTGCCAGCACAACATACGAGCAGTACTTC,CASTTYEQYF
TRBJ2-6,TRBV11-2,TRBD1,.,TGTGCCAGCAGGGAGCAGGGGGCCTCTGGGGCCAACGTCCTGACTTTC,CASREQGASGANVLTF
TRBJ1-2,TRBV6-1,.,.,TGTGCCAGCAGTGAAGGAGTTTTTAGGGGCTACACCTTC,CASSEGVFRGYTF
TRBJ2-3,TRBV10-1,.,few,TGCGCCAGCAGTGGTAGCGGCCGCACAGATACGCAGTATTTT,CASSGSGRTDTQYF
TRBJ1-2,TRBV20-1,.,many,TGCAGTGCTACGGGAGTAGGAGGCTACACCTTC,CSATGVGGYTF
TRBJ2-5,TRBV6-5,.,many,TGTGCCAGCAGTCTGGAACAGACCTTCCAAGAGACCCAGTACTTC,CASSLEQTFQETQYF
TRBJ1-1,TRBV19,TRBD1,.,TGTGCCAGTAGCATAACAGGGGCGGGCACTGAAGCTTTCTTT,CASSITGAGTEAFF
TRBJ1-6,TRBV19,.,many,TGTGCCAGTAGTATACCAAATCAGAATTCACCCCTCCACTTT,CASSIPNQNSPLHF
TRBJ2-7,TRBV12-3/TRBV12-4,.,many,TGTGCCAGCAGCCTCGGACTGGAATCCGAGCAGTACTTC,CASSLGLESEQYF
TRBJ2-2,TRBV12-5,.,.,TGTGCTAGTGGACCTTATGGGACCGGGGAGCTGTTTTTT,CASGPYGTGELFF
TRBJ1-2,TRBV30,TRBD1,many,TGTGCCTGGAGTGTACAGGGGACTTCGTATGGCTACACCTTC,CAWSVQGTSYGYTF
TRBJ2-2,TRBV28,TRBD2,many,TGTGCCAGCAGACATCGCGCGGGGGGATCCACCGGGGAGCTGTTTTTT,CASRHRAGGSTGELFF
TRBJ2-5,TRBV6-5,.,.,TGTGCCAGCAGTTATAGTGGAAGGGTAGTGCAAGAGACCCAGTACTTC,CASSYSGRVVQETQYF
TRBJ2-2,TRBV19,TRBD1,many,TGTGCCAGTACCCCGGACAGGGGCGGCACCGGGGAGCTGTTTTTT,CASTPDRGGTGELFF
TRBJ2-5,TRBV11-2,.,many,TGTGCCAGCAGCTTAGCAGACTGGTACTGCTACTTC,CASSLADWYCYF
TRBJ1-2,TRBV5-1,TRBD1,many,TGCGCCAGCAGCTTGACAGGGGAGAACTATGGCTACACCTTC,CASSLTGENYGYTF
TRBJ2-7,TRBV24-1,TRBD2,.,TGTGCCACCAGGACGGGACTAGCGCCGAGCTCCTACGAGCAGTACTTC,CATRTGLAPSSYEQYF
TRBJ2-7,TRBV20-1,TRBD2,.,TGCAGTGCTAGAGTTTTGCGGGGGAACGAGCAGTACTTC,CSARVLRGNEQYF
TRBJ1-1,TRBV12-3/TRBV12-4,.,many,TGTGCCAGCAGTGACGTGCGGAACACTGAAGCTTTCTTT,CASSDVRNTEAFF
TRBJ2-7,TRBV30,.,many,TGTGCCTGGAGAGGGTCCTCTTGGGAGCAGTACTTC,CAWRGSSWEQYF
TRBJ1-1,TRBV19,.,many,TGTGCCAGCACGGATCGGGCGTATGCGTTCATGAACACTGAAGCTTTCTTT,CASTDRAYAFMNTEAFF
TRBJ1-1,TRBV2,TRBD1,many,TGTGCCAGCAGTCAGGACAGGGCCAATGAAGCTTTCTTT,CASSQDRANEAFF
TRBJ2-7,TRBV12-3/TRBV12-4,TRBD2,.,TGTGCCAGCAGTGGCCTACTGGCGGGAGTCTACGAGCAGTGCTTC,CASSGLLAGVYEQCF
TRBJ1-2,TRBV11-2,.,.,TGTGCCAGCAGCTTAGACCTTGGGGCAGGGGGCTACACCTTC,CASSLDLGAGGYTF
TRBJ2-7,TRBV5-1,TRBD2,many,TGCGCCAGCAGCTTGGAAGGGGGACTAGCGGGATACGAGCAGTACTTC,CASSLEGGLAGYEQYF
TRBJ2-7,TRBV5-1,TRBD1,many,TGCGCCAGCAGCTCCGGACAGGGGTACGAGCAGTACTTC,CASSSGQGYEQYF
TRBJ1-6,TRBV7-2,.,.,TGTGCCAGCAGCTTACAACCCAGGGAGGTCAATTCACCCCTCCACTTT,CASSLQPREVNSPLHF
TRBJ2-7,TRBV6-1,.,many,TGTGCCAGCAGTGAGAGGGGGACCTACGAGCAGTACTTC,CASSERGTYEQYF
TRBJ2-7,TRBV2,TRBD2,many,TGTGCCAGCAGGACCGGGACTAGCGGTCTCTACGAGCAGTACTTC,CASRTGTSGLYEQYF
TRBJ1-3,TRBV13,TRBD1,many,TGTGCCACCAGCTTAGGCATCGGAGACAGGGACCTCTCTGGAAACACCATATATTTT,CATSLGIGDRDLSGNTIYF
TRBJ2-5,TRBV11-1,TRBD2,.,TGTGCCAGCAGCCCAGGACTAGGCGGAGAGACCCAGTACTTC,CASSPGLGGETQYF
TRBJ2-4,TRBV19,.,many,TGTGCCAGTAGTATAGACTCAGGGCTTGGAAAAAACATTCAGTACTTC,CASSIDSGLGKNIQYF
TRBJ2-7,TRBV20-1,TRBD1,.,TGCAGTGCTAGAGATGAGGACAGGGCCTCCTACGAGCAGTACTTC,CSARDEDRASYEQYF
TRBJ1-1,TRBV7-3,.,many,TGTGCCAGCAGCTTGGGGGGGGCCGAAGAAGCTTTCTTT,CASSLGGAEEAFF
TRBJ2-7,TRBV29-1,TRBD1,.,TGCAGCGTTGCCGAGACAGGGGCCTACGAGCAGTACTTC,CSVAETGAYEQYF
TRBJ2-2,TRBV5-1,TRBD1,.,TGCGCCAGCAGCCCGGGACAGGGATATTCCGGGGAGCTGTTTTTT,CASSPGQGYSGELFF
TRBJ2-7,TRBV28,.,many,TGTGCCAGCAGTTTATTTTTCTACGAGCAGTACTTC,CASSLFFYEQYF
TRBJ2-5,TRBV30,.,.,TGTGCCTGGAGCAGGCAAGGTGGAGAGACCCAGTACTTC,CAWSRQGGETQYF
TRBJ2-4,TRBV11-2,TRBD1,many,TGTGCCAGCAGTTCAACCGGGACAGGGGGGGTTGCCAAAAACATTCAGTACTTC,CASSSTGTGGVAKNIQYF
TRBJ1-1,TRBV6-5,.,.,TGTGCCAGCAGTTACTCAACCTGGGGCACTGAAGCTTTCTTT,CASSYSTWGTEAFF
TRBJ2-7,TRBV3-1,TRBD2,many,TGTGCCAGCAGCCGACAGCGGGGGGACGAGCAGTACTTC,CASSRQRGDEQYF
TRBJ1-1,TRBV5-1,.,many,TGTGCCAGCAGTTTAGGGGTAGGGACTGAAGCTTTCTTT,CASSLGVGTEAFF
TRBJ2-7,TRBV12-3/TRBV12-4,TRBD2,many,TGTGCCAGCAGCCATTCTAGCGGGAGCTCCTACGAGCAGTACTTC,CASSHSSGSSYEQYF
TRBJ1-5,TRBV12-3/TRBV12-4,.,many,TGTGCCAGCAGTTTCGTTGCGACAGATGGGCTTCGGCAGCCCCAGCATTTT,CASSFVATDGLRQPQHF
TRBJ1-1,TRBV27,.,.,TGTGCCAGCAGTTTCGGGGGGTTCAGCACTGAAACTTTCTTT,CASSFGGFSTETFF
TRBJ1-2,TRBV28,.,many,TGTGCCAGCAGTTTAACGGATGGCTACACCTTC,CASSLTDGYTF